This record covers a single TCR beta chain. Clones were sequenced by immunoSEQ multiplex PCR, and TCRdb holds only the in-frame ones, with some missing. This table holds approximately 70,000 clones, roughly 85% found once. The record originates from a study of blood T cell repertoires in COVID-19. There are 15 residues in the CDR3. Germline assignment: CDR1 MDHEN and CDR2 SYDVKM. Trimming left V 7 bases short and J 0 bases short, with 10 bases between. This sequence originates from an elderly woman with active or convalescent COVID-19. J is TRBJ1-6 and V is TRBV28; D call uncertain. The sample taken for sequencing was peripheral blood. The CDR3 spells CASNGRSSYNSPLHF. As DNA, the CDR3 is TGTGCCAGCAATGGGAGGAGCTCCTATAATTCACCCCTCCACTTT.